The 5 T cell receptor beta chains below come from one sample, sequenced in a study of graft-versus-host responses after intestinal transplantation. Sequencing used immunoSEQ multiplex PCR; TCRdb keeps in-frame clones, though not all of them. The sample records about 130,000 clones, approximately 91% being singletons. No antigens are known for them. The sequences come from unstimulated CD4+ T cells sorted from spleen or lymph node cells, collected before intestinal transplant. All receptors come from a human donor who received an intestinal transplant.

The sample holds one count of this clone. The chain has TRBV7-6 and TRBJ2-4, with TRBD1 identical over 10 bases. Looked up from germline, CDR1 is SGHVS and CDR2 is FNYEAQ. V lost 5 bases to trimming and J lost 2 bases; unmatched junction nucleotides: 6. CDR3 length: 16 amino acids. The CDR3, as DNA: TGTGCCAGCAGCCTAGACAGGGGGCTTACCAAAAACATTCAGTACTTC. Translation gives CASSLDRGLTKNIQYF.

This clone was observed once. In the same sample, other DNA sequences code for this CDR3. The V and J genes are TRBV7-2 and TRBJ2-7; 12 nucleotides align to TRBD2. Germline-derived CDR1 and CDR2 are SGHTA and FQGNSA. V was clipped by 3 bases and J by 2 bases; unmatched bases: 11. This CDR3 comprises 18 residues. CDR3 residues: CASSLARLAGATAYEQYF. CDR3 bases: TGTGCCAGCAGCTTGGCGCGACTAGCGGGAGCCACGGCCTACGAGCAGTACTTC.

This chain connects TRBV5-1 to TRBJ2-3, with D perhaps matching TRBD1 (6 bases). The CDR3 is 14 amino acids. V was clipped by 1 base and J by 4 bases, with 10 bases between them. Looked up from germline, CDR1 is SGHRS and CDR2 is YFSETQ. The CDR3 spells CASSLNRAADTQYF. The CDR3 DNA follows: TGCGCCAGCAGCTTGAACAGGGCGGCAGATACGCAGTATTTT.

This clone was picked up one time. Other DNA variants within this sample encode the same CDR3. The chain couples TRBV5-4 to TRBJ2-2, with D perhaps given as TRBD1 or TRBD2 (6 bases each). This CDR3 contains 14 residues. Germline CDR1 SGHNT, CDR2 YYREEE (reference sequence). Trimming left V 2 bases short and J 7 bases short, with 12 bases between. The CDR3 here is CASSLEGGYGELFF. In nucleotides, the CDR3 is TGTGCCAGCAGCTTAGAGGGGGGATACGGGGAGCTGTTTTTT.

This chain joins TRBV5-1 and TRBJ2-7, with TRBD1 identical over 8 bases. Germline CDR1 and CDR2: SGHRS and YFSETQ. Losses at the gene ends were 4 bases for V and 4 bases for J; bases not matched to a gene: 16. This CDR3 is 17 amino acids long. The CDR3 sequence: CASSRTAGQGTVYEQYF. CDR3 DNA sequence: TGCGCCAGCAGCCGTACCGCCGGACAGGGAACCGTGTACGAGCAGTACTTC.